The sequence of this TCR beta chain was determined in a study of shared clonotypes between healthy human individuals. The naive CD8 fraction comprised CD45RO-negative cells positively selected for CCR7 and excluded terminally differentiated effector memory CD45RA+ cells. Healthy HIV-negative adults with no recent acute infections or vaccinations were recruited as donors. This clone appeared once. Its antigen is not identified. This CDR3 comprises 16 residues. J gave up 3 bases and V 4 bases, and 12 bases lay outside the gene matches. Germline CDR1 is MNHEY and CDR2 is SVGAGI. Deep-level running was used for the assay. Using immunoSEQ multiplex PCR, the repertoire was profiled, and TCRdb retains in-frame clones only, with some absent. The sample lists just over 2,000,000 clones, less than 95% occurring once. Study results and caveats: Naive subsets, compared against memory subsets, generally had larger estimated richness values.

The receptor was isolated from a man aged 18-30 years in good health. Specimen: naive CD8+ T cells sorted from blood. The rearrangement links TRBV6-5 to TRBJ2-7; the match to TRBD1 covers 7 bases. CDR3 residues: CASSSRDSRTHYEQYF. CDR3 in DNA: TGTGCCAGCAGTTCTCGGGACAGCCGGACCCACTACGAGCAGTACTTC.